These T cell receptor beta chains were read from a single sample in a study of beta chain features in type 1 diabetes. Produced via immunoSEQ multiplex PCR; TCRdb's table is partial and in-frame only. The data hold 620,000 or so clones, with about 16% observed a single time. Source material: naive CD4+ T cells from blood. All receptors derive from a man in his late teens or twenties in good health. Each CDR3 is given with its conserved first and last residue. A D gene is named only where the DNA matches it firmly. Size tells how often a clone was seen (once, few, many) or the class of an expanded clone, and some rows leave it out.

CDR3	DNA	V	size	D	length	J
CAIRAQGGVDTQYF	TGTGCCATCAGGGCACAGGGGGGCGTAGATACGCAGTATTTT	TRBV10-3	few	TRBD1	14	TRBJ2-3
CASSPGSTGNQETQYF	TGTGCCAGCTCACCAGGATCAACGGGGAACCAAGAGACCCAGTACTTC	TRBV18	.	.	16	TRBJ2-5
CASSVGMSYEQYF	TGTGCCAGCAGCGTCGGGATGTCCTACGAGCAGTACTTC	TRBV7-2	.	.	13	TRBJ2-7
CASGKTGNQETQYF	TGTGCCAGTGGTAAGACAGGAAACCAAGAGACCCAGTACTTC	TRBV19	few	.	14	TRBJ2-5
CASSSTGNSYNEQFF	TGTGCCAGCAGCTCGACAGGGAACTCCTACAATGAGCAGTTCTTC	TRBV4-2	.	TRBD1	15	TRBJ2-1
CASSPRASGIGTGELFF	TGTGCCAGCAGCCCCCGGGCTAGCGGGATAGGGACCGGGGAGCTGTTTTTT	TRBV9	few	TRBD2	17	TRBJ2-2
CASSVVLNTEAFF	TGTGCCAGCAGCGTAGTGTTGAACACTGAAGCTTTCTTT	TRBV9	.	.	13	TRBJ1-1
CASSAGPTNEKLFF	TGTGCCAGCAGCGCGGGACCAACTAATGAAAAACTGTTTTTT	TRBV9	.	.	14	TRBJ1-4
CASSQLLAQSSYNEQFF	TGTGCCAGCAGCCAACTCCTAGCGCAGAGCTCCTACAATGAGCAGTTCTTC	TRBV14	many	.	17	TRBJ2-1
CSVYSGRPRGTNRSSYNEQFF	TGCAGCGTTTATAGCGGGAGGCCGAGGGGGACTAATCGAAGCTCCTACAATGAGCAGTTCTTC	TRBV29-1	.	TRBD2	21	TRBJ2-1
CSVRGLPSSSTDTQYF	TGCAGCGTTCGTGGACTGCCGAGTTCTAGCACAGATACGCAGTATTTT	TRBV29-1	few	.	16	TRBJ2-3
CASSSDRVSTDTQYF	TGTGCCAGCAGTTCTGACAGGGTTAGCACAGATACGCAGTATTTT	TRBV6-5	.	TRBD1	15	TRBJ2-3
CASNLRGEQFF	TGTGCCAGCAACCTCAGGGGAGAGCAGTTCTTC	TRBV7-9	.	.	11	TRBJ2-1
CASSQSFPATYEQYF	TGCGCCAGCAGTCAATCCTTTCCGGCGACCTACGAGCAGTACTTC	TRBV23-1	.	.	15	TRBJ2-7
CAISGGPDVHEQFF	TGTGCCATCAGTGGGGGACCAGATGTCCATGAGCAGTTCTTC	TRBV10-3	few	.	14	TRBJ2-1
CASGTPSSGNTIYF	TGTGCCAGCGGGACACCGAGCTCTGGAAACACCATATATTTT	TRBV9	few	.	14	TRBJ1-3
CASSQAWRFIDQETQYF	TGCGCCAGCAGCCAAGCTTGGCGGTTTATCGACCAAGAGACCCAGTACTTC	TRBV4-3	.	.	17	TRBJ2-5
CASSRSGGWETQYF	TGTGCCAGCAGTCGTAGTGGAGGATGGGAGACCCAGTACTTC	TRBV9	.	.	14	TRBJ2-5
CASSQGIRGYEQYF	TGCGCCAGCAGCCAGGGGATAAGGGGCTACGAGCAGTACTTC	TRBV4-3	few	.	14	TRBJ2-7
CASSLSGSSYNSPLHF	TGTGCCAGCAGTTTGAGTGGGAGCTCCTATAATTCACCCCTCCACTTT	TRBV27	.	.	16	TRBJ1-6
CAWSSGTSGYTDTQYF	TGTGCCTGGAGTTCCGGGACTAGCGGCTACACAGATACGCAGTATTTT	TRBV30	.	TRBD2	16	TRBJ2-3
CASSESHSGTGDGYTF	TGTGCCAGCAGTGAATCTCACTCCGGGACAGGGGATGGCTACACCTTC	TRBV2	.	TRBD1	16	TRBJ1-2
CASSLGTSSYNEQFF	TGCGCCAGCAGCTTAGGGACTTCGTCCTACAATGAGCAGTTCTTC	TRBV5-1	.	.	15	TRBJ2-1
CATSRDRDTVSPLHF	TGTGCCACCAGCAGAGACAGGGACACCGTTTCACCCCTCCACTTT	TRBV15	.	.	15	TRBJ1-6
CASRSGTDYGYTF	TGTGCCAGCAGATCTGGGACAGACTATGGCTACACCTTC	TRBV6-6	.	TRBD1	13	TRBJ1-2
CASSLLGQGALNEQFF	TGTGCCAGCAGCCTTCTCGGACAGGGGGCGCTTAATGAGCAGTTCTTC	TRBV14	.	TRBD1	16	TRBJ2-1
CASSADAISARYGYTF	TGTGCCAGCAGTGCCGACGCTATCTCGGCTAGGTATGGCTACACCTTC	TRBV25-1	.	.	16	TRBJ1-2
CASRGGADRAYEQYF	TGTGCCAGCAGGGGTGGGGCGGACAGAGCCTACGAGCAGTACTTC	TRBV27	.	.	15	TRBJ2-7
CASSRIAGVSEQYF	TGTGCCAGCAGCCGTATAGCGGGAGTTAGCGAGCAGTACTTC	TRBV7-2	few	TRBD2	14	TRBJ2-7
CASSVGVGGSMETQYF	TGTGCCAGCAGCGTAGGGGTTGGGGGCTCAATGGAGACCCAGTACTTC	TRBV9	.	.	16	TRBJ2-5
CASSQGGRRNTEAFF	TGTGCCAGCAGCCAAGGGGGGAGAAGGAACACTGAAGCTTTCTTT	TRBV2	.	.	15	TRBJ1-1
CASSLDRATSEQYF	TGTGCCAGCAGCCTGGACAGGGCTACTAGCGAGCAGTACTTC	TRBV6-5	.	TRBD1	14	TRBJ2-7
CASSHRVLAGGEETQYF	TGTGCCAGCAGCCACCGAGTACTAGCGGGAGGGGAAGAGACCCAGTACTTC	TRBV14	few	TRBD2	17	TRBJ2-5
CASSPPGGGGFEQYF	TGTGCCAGCAGTCCCCCGGGCGGAGGGGGCTTCGAGCAGTACTTC	TRBV28	once	.	15	TRBJ2-7
CASSLHRGGFHNEQFF	TGTGCCAGCAGCCTCCATAGAGGGGGGTTCCACAATGAGCAGTTCTTC	TRBV9	few	.	16	TRBJ2-1
CASSLGGRTQETQYF	TGTGCCAGCAGCCTTGGGGGGCGAACTCAAGAGACCCAGTACTTC	TRBV9	.	.	15	TRBJ2-5
CASSPALTYNEQFF	TGTGCCAGCTCACCAGCACTGACCTACAATGAGCAGTTCTTC	TRBV18	.	.	14	TRBJ2-1
CASSYSGQRVSYEQYF	TGTGCCAGCAGTTACTCCGGGCAACGAGTCTCCTACGAGCAGTACTTC	TRBV6-5	.	.	16	TRBJ2-7
CASRQGQTPISQYF	TGTGCCAGCAGACAGGGACAGACCCCAATTAGCCAGTACTTC	TRBV7-2	.	TRBD1	14	TRBJ2-5
CAISESVLRDRTEAFF	TGTGCCATCAGTGAGTCGGTCTTGAGGGACAGGACTGAAGCTTTCTTT	TRBV10-3	.	TRBD1	16	TRBJ1-1
CASTYHPGQGGYTF	TGTGCCAGCACTTACCACCCAGGACAGGGTGGCTACACCTTC	TRBV2	few	TRBD1	14	TRBJ1-2
CASSLALTSGGNEQFF	TGTGCCAGCAGCTTAGCGCTCACTAGCGGGGGCAATGAGCAGTTCTTC	TRBV7-9	few	TRBD2	16	TRBJ2-1
CASSPWAQGTEAFF	TGTGCCAGCAGCCCCTGGGCACAGGGCACTGAAGCTTTCTTT	TRBV7-2	.	.	14	TRBJ1-1
CASSLDGNSPLHF	TGTGCCAGCAGCCTAGACGGCAATTCACCCCTCCACTTT	TRBV7-3	few	.	13	TRBJ1-6
CATSRGLPGANVLTF	TGTGCCACCAGCAGAGGTTTGCCTGGGGCCAACGTCCTGACTTTC	TRBV15	.	.	15	TRBJ2-6
CASRVGSGANVLTF	TGTGCCAGCAGGGTGGGCTCTGGGGCCAACGTCCTGACTTTC	TRBV28	few	.	14	TRBJ2-6
CASSSKAGTSGRKDTQYF	TGTGCCAGCAGCTCTAAGGCGGGGACCAGCGGGAGGAAGGATACGCAGTATTTT	TRBV7-2	few	TRBD2	18	TRBJ2-3
CASSQAGTGAFETQYF	TGTGCCAGCAGCCAAGCCGGGACAGGGGCGTTTGAGACCCAGTACTTC	TRBV4-2	.	TRBD1	16	TRBJ2-5
CASSYPRGRYNEQFF	TGTGCCAGCAGCTACCCCAGGGGACGATACAATGAGCAGTTCTTC	TRBV5-4	few	.	15	TRBJ2-1
CASSMRQGPHGQYF	TGCGCCAGCAGCATGAGACAGGGGCCGCACGGGCAGTACTTC	TRBV5-1	few	TRBD1	14	TRBJ2-7
CASSWDPGQNYEQYF	TGCGCCAGCAGCTGGGACCCGGGACAGAACTACGAGCAGTACTTC	TRBV5-1	few	TRBD1	15	TRBJ2-7